These 18 T cell receptor beta chains were all obtained from the same sample, sequenced in a study of blood T cells in healthy people across ages. A J-beta primer mix and a sample-barcoded 5' primer were used in a second PCR of about 6 to 12 cycles. TCRdb passed the 5' RACE reads through MiXCR, listing each CDR3 protein once. The table records about 780,000 distinct CDR3 sequences, 46% of them present only once. The sample taken for sequencing was blood. Receptor source: a man older than 75 in good health.

The V call is TRBV20-1, the J call TRBJ2-7, with D uncertain. Germline V gene sequence: CDR1 DFQATT, CDR2 SNEGSKA (reference sequence). V lost 0 bases and J 7 bases, leaving 13 bases between the germline ends. The CDR3 has 13 amino acids. The CDR3 sequence is CSARDGTTREQYF. The CDR3 bases are TGCAGTGCTAGAGATGGAACTACTCGGGAGCAGTACTTC.

The chain couples TRBV28 to TRBJ1-1, with D possibly TRBD1 on 5 matching bases. The germline V gene encodes CDR1 MDHEN and CDR2 SYDVKM. V lost 6 bases to trimming and J lost 6 bases, with 17 bases between them. CDR3 size: 14 residues. The CDR3 spells CASSPHVRGAEAFF. CDR3 coding DNA: TGTGCCAGCAGCCCTCACGTCCGGGGGGCTGAAGCTTTCTTT.

In the case of this clonotype: A much larger clone sits a single nucleotide away, making a read error possible. The CDR3 here is CAGSERQASEAFF. CDR3 sequence (DNA): TGTGCCGGCAGCGAACGACAGGCCTCTGAAGCTTTCTTT. J is TRBJ1-1 and V is TRBV7-3; D possibly corresponds to TRBD1 (6 bases). Germline CDR1 SGHTA, CDR2 FQGTGA. CDR3 length: 13 residues.

This chain uses TRBV7-8 with TRBJ2-3; D call uncertain. CDR1 SGHVS and CDR2 FQNEAQ come from the germline V gene. The V end was cut by 0 bases, the J end by 6 bases, with 13 bases between. The CDR3 spans 15 residues. The CDR3 loop is CASSLAGLSPDTQYF. The CDR3 nucleotides are TGTGCCAGCAGCTTAGCAGGTCTTTCCCCGGATACGCAGTATTTT. Complete variable domain (other parts from reference TRBV7-8 and TRBJ2-3): GAGVSQSPRYKVAKRGQDVALRCDPISGHVSLFWYQQALGQGPEFLTYFQNEAQLDKSGLPSDRFFAERPEGSVSTLKIQRTQQEDSAVYLCASSLAGLSPDTQYFGPGTRLTVL.

The chain uses TRBV20-1 and TRBJ1-5; D not certain. V was shortened by 0 bases and J by 7 bases, with 7 bases between the two germline ends. The length of the CDR3 is 12 residues. The germline gives CDR1 DFQATT, CDR2 SNEGSKA (reference sequence). The CDR3 here is CSARDLGQPQHF. DNA for the CDR3: TGCAGTGCTAGAGATTTGGGGCAGCCCCAGCATTTT.

V and J are TRBV20-1 and TRBJ2-1; TRBD2 aligns across 7 bases. Germline CDR1 and CDR2: DFQATT and SNEGSKA (reference sequence). Trimming took 5 bases from V and 5 from J; bases not matched to a gene: 12. The CDR3 is 15 amino acids. This chain's CDR3 is CSAVRTRPSHNEQFF. For the CDR3, the DNA is TGCAGTGCTGTCCGGACTAGACCCTCACACAATGAGCAGTTCTTC.

Of note for this clonotype: At one boundary the junction diverges from the germline segment, which might be a read error. V usage is TRBV20-1 and J usage is TRBJ2-3; D gene unclear. The CDR3 covers 12 residues. Germline V gene data show CDR1 as DFQATT and CDR2 as SNEGSKA (reference sequence). The CDR3 protein is CGARASTDTQYF. In nucleotides, the CDR3 is TGCGGTGCTAGAGCTAGCACAGATACGCAGTATTTT.

The sample holds a few counts of this clonotype. V gene TRBV16 combines with J gene TRBJ1-5, with 10 bases lining up with TRBD1. The CDR3 spans 15 residues. CDR1 is KGHSY and CDR2 is FQNENV in the germline V gene. V lost 0 bases to trimming and J lost 4 bases; unmatched junction nucleotides: 0. The CDR3: CASSQSDRGNQPQHF. The CDR3 nucleotides read TGTGCCAGCAGCCAATCGGACAGGGGGAATCAGCCCCAGCATTTT. Supplemented by reference TRBV16 and TRBJ1-5, the full variable domain reads GEEVAQTPKHLVRGEGQKAKLYCAPIKGHSYVFWYQQVLKNEFKFLISFQNENVFDETGMPKERFSAKCLPNSPCSLEIQATKLEDSAVYFCASSQSDRGNQPQHFGDGTRLSIL.

This clonotype turned up a few times. V is TRBV11-1 and J is TRBJ1-2, with D perhaps matching TRBD1 (6 bases). The V gene's germline CDR1 is SGHAT and CDR2 FQDESV (reference sequence). CDR3 size: 15 residues. V shed 4 bases and J shed 4 bases, with 16 bases lying between them. The CDR3 DNA reads as TGTGCCAGCAGCTCGACAAAACAGGGTCTCTATGGCTACACCTTC. Its translation: CASSSTKQGLYGYTF.

The gene calls are TRBV7-8 and TRBJ2-1; 10 nucleotides agree with TRBD2. The germline gives CDR1 SGHVS, CDR2 FQNEAQ. The CDR3 consists of 14 residues. J was trimmed by 8 bases and V by 2 bases; bases with no gene match: 3. The CDR3 DNA reads TGTGCCAGCAGCTTACTAGCGGGAGAGGATGAGCAGTTCTTC. It codes for CASSLLAGEDEQFF.

This chain uses TRBV12-3 or TRBV12-4 with TRBJ1-3; perhaps TRBD1 as D (5 bases). The CDR3 loop spans 16 amino acids. The V end lost 3 bases, the J end lost 2 bases, and 14 bases lay between the germline ends. CDR3 sequence: CASSFGAGLPGNTIYF. Here the CDR3 DNA reads TGTGCCAGCAGTTTTGGGGCTGGACTACCTGGAAACACCATATATTTT.

The chain is built from TRBV28 and TRBJ1-2; D call uncertain. Germline V gene sequence: CDR1 MDHEN, CDR2 SYDVKM. Trimming took off 8 bases at V and 4 bases at J, with 17 bases between the two ends. This CDR3 contains 14 residues. This CDR3 reads CASLEPGLIYGYTF. The CDR3 nucleotides are TGTGCCAGCCTCGAACCGGGCTTAATCTATGGCTACACCTTC.

The V gene is TRBV28, the J gene TRBJ2-3; no clear D gene. Trimming cost V 5 bases and J 1 base, with 10 bases left between them. This CDR3 has 14 amino acids. Germline lookup yields CDR1 MDHEN and CDR2 SYDVKM. CDR3 nucleotides: TGTGCCAGCAGTGCCTATGTACGCACAGATACGCAGTATTTT. It codes for CASSAYVRTDTQYF.

The chain recombines TRBV6-2 or TRBV6-3 with TRBJ2-5, with 7 bases lining up with TRBD2. V lost 8 bases, J lost 3 bases, and 6 bases stayed unmatched. The CDR3 has 13 residues. Germline assignment: CDR1 MNHEY and CDR2 SVGEGT. The CDR3 here is CASRGDGKETQYF. CDR3 in DNA: TGTGCCAGCCGGGGGGACGGAAAAGAGACCCAGTACTTC.

This clonotype has only one observation. J is TRBJ2-5 and V is TRBV5-1, with 11 positions matching TRBD2. The germline V gene encodes CDR1 SGHRS and CDR2 YFSETQ. This CDR3 comprises 16 residues. V shed 2 bases and J 11 bases; nucleotides not matched to a gene: 14. The DNA of the CDR3 is TGCGCCAGCAGCTTCTCCCTTAGCGGGAGGGCAGGTGAGCAGTACTTC. Translation gives CASSFSLSGRAGEQYF.

CDR3 DNA: TGCAGTGCTTATCCGGGACAGGGATCTTACGAGCAGTACTTC. Translation gives CSAYPGQGSYEQYF. The chain joins TRBV20-1 to TRBJ2-7; 9 bases are shared with TRBD1. This CDR3 has 14 amino acids. Trimming removed 5 bases from V and 4 bases from J; junction bases left unmatched: 9. Looked up from germline, CDR1 is DFQATT and CDR2 is SNEGSKA (reference sequence).

The chain carries TRBV5-1 and TRBJ2-7; D gene uncertain. Germline V CDR1 and CDR2: SGHRS, YFSETQ. V lost 0 bases, J lost 5 bases, and 9 bases lay in between. The CDR3 spans 13 residues. DNA for the CDR3: TGCGCCAGCAGCTTGGTTAGGGCCGACGAGCAGTACTTC. Translation: CASSLVRADEQYF.

V gene TRBV28 combines with J gene TRBJ2-1, with 13 bases lining up with TRBD2. This CDR3 region has 16 residues. Germline-derived CDR1 and CDR2 are MDHEN and SYDVKM. V trimming: 2 bases; J trimming: 5 bases; junction bases outside the gene matches: 3. CDR3 in amino acids: CASSLRTSGRHNEQFF. For the CDR3, the DNA is TGTGCCAGCAGTTTAAGGACTAGCGGGAGACACAATGAGCAGTTCTTC.